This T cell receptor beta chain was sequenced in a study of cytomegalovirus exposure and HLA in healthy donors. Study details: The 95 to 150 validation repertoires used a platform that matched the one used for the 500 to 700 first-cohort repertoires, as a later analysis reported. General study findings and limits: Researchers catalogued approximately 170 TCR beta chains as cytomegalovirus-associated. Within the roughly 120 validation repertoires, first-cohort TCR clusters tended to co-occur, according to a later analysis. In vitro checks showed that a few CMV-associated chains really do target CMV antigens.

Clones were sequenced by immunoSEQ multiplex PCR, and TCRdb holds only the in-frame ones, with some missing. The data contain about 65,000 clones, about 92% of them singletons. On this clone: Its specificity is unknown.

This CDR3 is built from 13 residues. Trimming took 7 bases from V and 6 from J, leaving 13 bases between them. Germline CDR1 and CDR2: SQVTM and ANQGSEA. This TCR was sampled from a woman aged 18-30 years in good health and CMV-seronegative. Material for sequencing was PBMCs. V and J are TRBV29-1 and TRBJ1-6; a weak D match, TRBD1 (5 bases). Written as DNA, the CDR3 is TGCAGCGCCCAGACAGTTCCTAATTCACCCCTCCACTTT. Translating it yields CSAQTVPNSPLHF.